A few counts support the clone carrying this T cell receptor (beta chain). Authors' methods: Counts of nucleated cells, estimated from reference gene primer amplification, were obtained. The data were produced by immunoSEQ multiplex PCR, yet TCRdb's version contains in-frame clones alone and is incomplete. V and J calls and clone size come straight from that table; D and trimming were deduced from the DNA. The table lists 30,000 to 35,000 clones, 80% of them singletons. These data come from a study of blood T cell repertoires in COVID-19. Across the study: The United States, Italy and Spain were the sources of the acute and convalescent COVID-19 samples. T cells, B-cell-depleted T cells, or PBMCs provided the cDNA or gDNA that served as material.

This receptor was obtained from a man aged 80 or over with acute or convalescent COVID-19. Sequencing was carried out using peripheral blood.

DNA for the CDR3: TGTGCCAGCGCCCTCAGCGGTACACAAACAGATACGCAGTATTTT. Protein sequence: CASALSGTQTDTQYF. The rearrangement joins TRBV5-4 to TRBJ2-3, with D possibly TRBD2 on 5 matching bases. V dropped 7 bases and J dropped 3 bases, with 18 bases sitting between them. This CDR3 has 15 residues. Looked up from germline, CDR1 is SGHNT and CDR2 is YYREEE (reference sequence). Together with reference TRBV5-4 and TRBJ2-3, the CDR3 gives the full variable domain: ETGVTQSPTHLIKTRGQQVTLRCSSQSGHNTVSWYQQALGQGPQFIFQYYREEENGRGNFPPRFSGLQFPNYSSELNVNALELDDSALYLCASALSGTQTDTQYFGPGTRLTVL.